Below, 14 T cell receptor beta chains from the same sample are listed, as sequenced in a study of tissue T cells after allogeneic stem cell transplantation (dated by TCRdb to the early 2020s). The time point label corresponds to: human tissue collected at research (rapid) autopsy. Libraries were constructed by the immunoSEQ multiplex PCR assay. Entries here come from immuneACCESS through TCRdb and include only in-frame sequences with V and J called. Some clones fail to appear in such tables; in the studies checked, an unresolved V gene covers under half of the shortfall, and the cause of the remainder is unknown. Here the sample has 5,500 to 8,500 clones; approximately 56% occur a single time. The ten largest make up 22% of the sample. Material: duodenum tissue, obtained at autopsy. The receptors here all came from a female donor at least 60 years old with lung cancer.

The sample holds a few counts of this clone. V is TRBV7-3 and J is TRBJ1-5; possibly TRBD1 for D (5 bases). Trimming pared 0 bases from V and 7 bases from J, leaving 7 bases between. This CDR3 is 13 amino acids long. Germline CDR1 and CDR2: SGHTA and FQGTGA. The DNA for the CDR3 is TGTGCCAGCAGCTTAACGGGGGGACAGCCCCAGCATTTT. Translating it yields CASSLTGGQPQHF.

The gene calls are TRBV3-1 (or the pseudogene TRBV3-2) and TRBJ1-1, with 9 bases fitting TRBD1. The CDR3 consists of 14 residues. In germline, CDR1 is LGHDT, CDR2 YNNKEL (reference sequence). J was trimmed by 7 bases and V by 1 base; bases with no gene match: 4. The CDR3 reads CASSQGGTGLEAFF. The CDR3 coding sequence is TGTGCCAGCAGCCAAGGAGGGACAGGGCTTGAAGCTTTCTTT.

This clone is termed medium-sized. This chain joins TRBV5-1 and TRBJ1-5, with D perhaps matching TRBD1 (6 bases). This CDR3 is 15 amino acids long. V gave up 3 bases and J gave up 5 bases, with 15 bases separating them. Germline assignment: CDR1 SGHRS and CDR2 YFSETQ. The CDR3 DNA reads as TGCGCCAGCAGCTGGAGCCCGGGGGCGCATCAGCCCCAGCATTTT. Protein product: CASSWSPGAHQPQHF.

The rearrangement links TRBV7-2 to TRBJ2-5, with 13 bases identical to TRBD2. Per germline, CDR1 SGHTA and CDR2 FQGNSA. With V trimmed by 8 bases and J by 5 bases, 8 bases remained unmatched. The length of the CDR3 is 15 residues. CDR3 in DNA: TGTGCCAGCGGAACTAGCGGGGGGGTCCGGGAGACCCAGTACTTC. It codes for CASGTSGGVRETQYF.

The chain combines TRBV15 with TRBJ2-7; perhaps TRBD2 as D (6 bases). This CDR3 has 14 amino acids. Germline V gives CDR1 LNHNV, CDR2 YYDKDF (reference sequence). Trimming removed 3 bases from V and 0 bases from J, with 9 bases in between. The CDR3 loop is CATSRAGSSYEQYF. DNA of the CDR3: TGTGCCACCAGCAGGGCGGGATCCTCCTACGAGCAGTACTTC.

The chain combines TRBV5-6 with TRBJ1-4; 9 bases are shared with TRBD1. Unmatched junction bases numbered 1, after V lost 3 bases and J lost 7 bases. In germline, CDR1 is SGHDT, CDR2 YYEEEE. The CDR3 is made up of 13 amino acids. The chain's CDR3 is CASSWGQGEKLFF. In nucleotides, the CDR3 is TGTGCCAGCAGCTGGGGACAGGGTGAAAAACTGTTTTTT.

Judged by abundance, this clone is medium-sized. The chain uses TRBV6-5 and TRBJ1-1; D may be TRBD1 (5 bases). The CDR3 is 15 amino acids. The germline CDR1 and CDR2 sequences are MNHEY and SVGAGI. V was trimmed by 2 bases and J by 0 bases, leaving 10 bases between them. CDR3 region: CASSYQGVLNTEAFF. In nucleotides, the CDR3 is TGTGCCAGCAGTTACCAGGGAGTTTTGAACACTGAAGCTTTCTTT.

The chain couples TRBV11-2 to TRBJ2-3, with D possibly matching TRBD2 (6 bases). In germline, CDR1 is SGHAT, CDR2 FQNNGV. The CDR3 is 15 residues long. Trimming cost V 5 bases and J 2 bases, with 14 bases left between them. The CDR3: CASSRRGLLTDTQYF. The CDR3 nucleotides are TGTGCCAGCAGCCGTAGGGGACTCCTCACAGATACGCAGTATTTT. The variable domain in full, completed from reference TRBV11-2 and TRBJ2-3, reads EAGVAQSPRYKIIEKRQSVAFWCNPISGHATLYWYQQILGQGPKLLIQFQNNGVVDDSQLPKDRFSAERLKGVDSTLKIQPAKLEDSAVYLCASSRRGLLTDTQYFGPGTRLTVL.

The chain carries TRBV15 and TRBJ2-4, with a possible D match to TRBD1 (5 bases). Germline CDR1 LNHNV, CDR2 YYDKDF (reference sequence). The CDR3 length is 14 residues. Trimming pared 1 base from V and 12 bases from J, leaving 16 bases between. The CDR3 sequence is CATSRATKGNHQYF. The CDR3 nucleotides are TGTGCCACCAGCAGAGCAACGAAGGGGAATCATCAGTACTTC.

This clone was seen a few times. The CDR3 nucleotides read TGTGCCAGCAGCCGGGCTAGCGGGATAAAGGATACGCAGTATTTT. Amino acids: CASSRASGIKDTQYF. The gene calls are TRBV3-1 (or the pseudogene TRBV3-2) and TRBJ2-3, with TRBD2 identical over 9 bases. From germline, CDR1 is LGHDT and CDR2 YNNKEL (reference sequence). V was clipped by 4 bases and J by 6 bases; unmatched bases: 8. The CDR3 consists of 15 residues.

The chain uses TRBV11-3 and TRBJ1-2; D gene uncertain. Trimming cost V 3 bases and J 0 bases, with 5 bases left between them. This CDR3 contains 13 residues. Germline CDR1 SGHNT, CDR2 YENEEA. CDR3 coding DNA: TGTGCCAGCAGCTTCCGACCTAACTATGGCTACACCTTC. Translated: CASSFRPNYGYTF.

The chain carries TRBV11-3 and TRBJ2-1; TRBD2 is a possible D gene (6 bases). Trimming stripped 1 base from V and 2 bases from J, with 15 bases between. Germline lookup yields CDR1 SGHNT and CDR2 YENEEA. This CDR3 comprises 17 residues. DNA of the CDR3: TGTGCCAGCAGCTTAGCCCGGTTTAGCGGACCCTACAATGAGCAGTTCTTC. Translated, it gives CASSLARFSGPYNEQFF.

This clone has only a few counts. The chain recombines TRBV27 with TRBJ2-1; 8 bases are shared with TRBD1. Germline V gives CDR1 MNHEY, CDR2 SMNVEV (reference sequence). Trimming took 7 bases from V and 4 from J; bases not matched to a gene: 9. This CDR3 comprises 15 residues. The CDR3 protein is CASKLETGVYNEQFF. The DNA for the CDR3 is TGTGCCAGCAAACTCGAGACAGGGGTATACAATGAGCAGTTCTTC.

The chain employs TRBV6-5 and TRBJ1-1, with unresolved D. The ends were cut back, 9 bases at V and 5 bases at J, with 19 bases in the middle. This CDR3 region has 14 residues. CDR1 and CDR2 (germline): MNHEY, SVGAGI. The CDR3 nucleotides read TGTGCCAGTATACCCGGACGCCCTGGGACTGAAGCTTTCTTT. Protein product: CASIPGRPGTEAFF.